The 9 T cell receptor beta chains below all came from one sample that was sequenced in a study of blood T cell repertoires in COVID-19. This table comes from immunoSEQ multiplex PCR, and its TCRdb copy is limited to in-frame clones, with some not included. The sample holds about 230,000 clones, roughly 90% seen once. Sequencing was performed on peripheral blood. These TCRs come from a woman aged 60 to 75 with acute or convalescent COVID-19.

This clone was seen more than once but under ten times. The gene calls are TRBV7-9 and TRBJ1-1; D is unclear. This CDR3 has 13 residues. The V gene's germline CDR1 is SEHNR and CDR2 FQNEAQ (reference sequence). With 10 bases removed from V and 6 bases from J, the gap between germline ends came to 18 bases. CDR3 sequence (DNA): TGTGCCACCCTCCCTAGGAGGGAGGCTGAAGCTTTCTTT. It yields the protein CATLPRREAEAFF.

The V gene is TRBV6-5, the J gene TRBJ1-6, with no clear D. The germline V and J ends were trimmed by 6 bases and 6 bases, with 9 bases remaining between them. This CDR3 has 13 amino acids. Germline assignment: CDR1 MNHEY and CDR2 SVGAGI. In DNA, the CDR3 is TGTGCCAGCAGACCCCCTAGTAATTCACCCCTCCACTTT. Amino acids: CASRPPSNSPLHF.

CDR3 protein: CANGQGMDQPQHF. The CDR3 DNA follows: TGTGCCAACGGACAGGGGATGGATCAGCCCCAGCATTTT. This chain connects TRBV10-3 to TRBJ1-5, with 9 bases aligning to TRBD1. The CDR3 is 13 residues long. V lost 10 bases and J lost 5; bases outside the gene matches: 6. Germline V gene sequence: CDR1 ENHRY, CDR2 SYGVKD.

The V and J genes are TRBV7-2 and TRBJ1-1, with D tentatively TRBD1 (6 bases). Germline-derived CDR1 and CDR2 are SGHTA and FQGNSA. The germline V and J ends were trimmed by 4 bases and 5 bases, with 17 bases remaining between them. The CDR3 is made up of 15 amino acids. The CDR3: CASSSLTGKVTEAFF. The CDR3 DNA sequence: TGTGCCAGCAGCTCTTTAACAGGGAAAGTGACTGAAGCTTTCTTT.

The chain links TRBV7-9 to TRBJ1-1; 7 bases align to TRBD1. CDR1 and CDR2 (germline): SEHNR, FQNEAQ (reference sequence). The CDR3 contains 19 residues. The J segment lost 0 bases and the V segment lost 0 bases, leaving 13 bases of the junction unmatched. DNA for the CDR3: TGTGCCAGCAGCTTAGCCGGGACAGTCCGCTCTAGTATGAACACTGAAGCTTTCTTT. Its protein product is CASSLAGTVRSSMNTEAFF. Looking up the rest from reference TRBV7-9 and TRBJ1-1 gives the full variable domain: DTGVSQNPRHKITKRGQNVTFRCDPISEHNRLYWYRQTLGQGPEFLTYFQNEAQLEKSRLLSDRFSAERPKGSFSTLEIQRTEQGDSAMYLCASSLAGTVRSSMNTEAFFGQGTRLTVV.

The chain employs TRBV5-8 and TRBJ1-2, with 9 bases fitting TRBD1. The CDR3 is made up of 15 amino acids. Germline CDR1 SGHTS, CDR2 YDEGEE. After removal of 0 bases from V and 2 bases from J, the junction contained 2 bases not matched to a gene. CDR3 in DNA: TGTGCCAGCAGCTTGGGGGACAGGGTCAACTATGGCTACACCTTC. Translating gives CASSLGDRVNYGYTF.

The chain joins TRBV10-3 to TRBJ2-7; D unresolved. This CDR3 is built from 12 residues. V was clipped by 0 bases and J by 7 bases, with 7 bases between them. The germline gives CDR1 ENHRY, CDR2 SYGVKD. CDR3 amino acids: CAISESKREQYF. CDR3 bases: TGTGCCATCAGTGAGTCGAAGAGGGAGCAGTACTTC.

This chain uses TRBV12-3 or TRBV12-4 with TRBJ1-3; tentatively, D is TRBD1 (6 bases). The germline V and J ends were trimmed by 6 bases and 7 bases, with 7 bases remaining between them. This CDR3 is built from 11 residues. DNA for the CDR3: TGTGCCAGCAGCCAGGGGAACACCATATATTTT. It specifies CASSQGNTIYF.

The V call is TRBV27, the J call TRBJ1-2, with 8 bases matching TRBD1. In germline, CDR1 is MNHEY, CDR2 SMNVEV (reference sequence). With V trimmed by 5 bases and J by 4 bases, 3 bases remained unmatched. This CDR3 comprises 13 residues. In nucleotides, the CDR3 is TGTGCCAGCAGTGGACAGGGTCGCTATGGCTACACCTTC. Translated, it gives CASSGQGRYGYTF.